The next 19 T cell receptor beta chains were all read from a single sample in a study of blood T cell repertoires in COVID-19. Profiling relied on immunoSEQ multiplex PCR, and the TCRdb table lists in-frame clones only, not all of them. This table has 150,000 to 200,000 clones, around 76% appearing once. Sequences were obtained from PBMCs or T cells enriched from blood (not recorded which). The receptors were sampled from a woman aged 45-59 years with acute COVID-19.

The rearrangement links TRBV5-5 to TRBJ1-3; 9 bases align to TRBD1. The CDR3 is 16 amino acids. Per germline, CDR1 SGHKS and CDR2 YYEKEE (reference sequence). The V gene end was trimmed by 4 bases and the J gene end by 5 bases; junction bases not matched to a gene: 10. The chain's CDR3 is CASSLSAGTGRNTIYF. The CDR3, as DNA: TGTGCCAGCAGCCTTTCCGCGGGGACAGGGAGAAACACCATATATTTT.

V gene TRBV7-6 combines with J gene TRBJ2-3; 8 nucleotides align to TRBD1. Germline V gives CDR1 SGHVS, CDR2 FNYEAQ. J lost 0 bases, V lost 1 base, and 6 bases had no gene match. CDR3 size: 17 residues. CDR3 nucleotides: TGTGCCAGCAGCTTAGGCCCCCAGGGGGCTAGCACAGATACGCAGTATTTT. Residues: CASSLGPQGASTDTQYF.

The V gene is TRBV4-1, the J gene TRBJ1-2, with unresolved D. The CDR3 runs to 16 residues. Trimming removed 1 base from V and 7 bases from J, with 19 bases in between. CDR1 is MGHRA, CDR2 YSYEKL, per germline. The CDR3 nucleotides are TGCGCCAGCAGCCAAGTTCAAGGGTCCGGGGTAGGTGGCTACACCTTC. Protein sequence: CASSQVQGSGVGGYTF.

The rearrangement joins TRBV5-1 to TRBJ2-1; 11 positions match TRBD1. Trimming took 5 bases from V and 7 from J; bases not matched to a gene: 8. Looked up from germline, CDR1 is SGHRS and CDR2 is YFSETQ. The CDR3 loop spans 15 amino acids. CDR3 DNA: TGCGCCAGCAGGTCAGGACAGGGGGCTCGGAATGAGCAGTTCTTC. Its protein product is CASRSGQGARNEQFF.

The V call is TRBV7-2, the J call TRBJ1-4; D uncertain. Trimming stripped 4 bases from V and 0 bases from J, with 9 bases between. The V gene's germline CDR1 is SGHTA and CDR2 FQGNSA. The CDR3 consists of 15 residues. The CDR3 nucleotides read TGTGCCAGCAGCTCGTTACTTGCAACTAATGAAAAACTGTTTTTT. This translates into CASSSLLATNEKLFF.

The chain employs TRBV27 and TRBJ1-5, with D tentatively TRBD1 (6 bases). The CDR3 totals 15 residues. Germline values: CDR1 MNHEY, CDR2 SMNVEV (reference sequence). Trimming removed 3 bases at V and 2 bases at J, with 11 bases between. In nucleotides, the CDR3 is TGTGCCAGCAGTTTCTCAGGGGCTGGCAATCAGCCCCAGCATTTT. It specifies CASSFSGAGNQPQHF.

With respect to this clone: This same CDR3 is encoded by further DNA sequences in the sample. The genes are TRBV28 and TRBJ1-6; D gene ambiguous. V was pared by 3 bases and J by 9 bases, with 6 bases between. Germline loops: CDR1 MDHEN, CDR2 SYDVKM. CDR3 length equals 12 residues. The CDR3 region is CASSFEGSPLHF. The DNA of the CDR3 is TGTGCCAGCAGTTTTGAGGGTTCACCCCTCCACTTT.

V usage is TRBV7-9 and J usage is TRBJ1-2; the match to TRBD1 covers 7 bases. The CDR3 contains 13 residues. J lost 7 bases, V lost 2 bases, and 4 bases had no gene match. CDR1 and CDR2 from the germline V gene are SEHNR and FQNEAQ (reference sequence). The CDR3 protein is CASSLQRDSGYTF. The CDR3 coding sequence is TGTGCCAGCAGCTTACAAAGGGACAGTGGCTACACCTTC.

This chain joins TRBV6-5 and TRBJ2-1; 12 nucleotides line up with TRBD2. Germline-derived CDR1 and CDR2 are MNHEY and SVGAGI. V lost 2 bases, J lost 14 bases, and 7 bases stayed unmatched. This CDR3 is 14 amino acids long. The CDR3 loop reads CASSYMASGGGKFF. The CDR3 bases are TGTGCCAGCAGTTACATGGCTAGCGGGGGGGGAAAGTTCTTC.

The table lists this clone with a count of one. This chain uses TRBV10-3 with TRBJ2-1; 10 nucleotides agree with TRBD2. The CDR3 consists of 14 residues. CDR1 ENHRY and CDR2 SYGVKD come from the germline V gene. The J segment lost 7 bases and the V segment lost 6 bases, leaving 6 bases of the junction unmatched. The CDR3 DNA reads TGTGCCATCAGCGCCGGGACTAGCGCGAATGAGCAGTTCTTC. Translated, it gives CAISAGTSANEQFF.

The CDR3 bases are TGTGCCAGCAGTGACTCGAAGGGCTCAGGGAAAAACATTCAGTACTTC. As protein: CASSDSKGSGKNIQYF. The chain employs TRBV6-4 and TRBJ2-4, with D possibly matching TRBD1 (5 bases). Germline V gene sequence: CDR1 MRHNA, CDR2 SNTAGT. The CDR3 runs to 16 residues. Between the trimmed V and J ends, which lost 0 bases and 4 bases, there was a span of 13 bases.

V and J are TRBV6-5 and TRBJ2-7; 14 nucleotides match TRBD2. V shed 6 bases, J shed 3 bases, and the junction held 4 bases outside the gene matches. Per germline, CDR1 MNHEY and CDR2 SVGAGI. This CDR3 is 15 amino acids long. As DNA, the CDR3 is TGTGCCAGCAGACCCGGGACTAGCGGGGGCTACGAGCAGTACGTC. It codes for CASRPGTSGGYEQYV.

CDR3 in amino acids: CASKEGDSPLHF. The CDR3 DNA reads as TGTGCCAGCAAGGAGGGAGACTCACCCCTCCACTTT. V is TRBV6-5 and J is TRBJ1-6, with D unresolved. The V gene lost 7 bases and the J gene lost 10 bases, with 11 bases spanning the gap. Germline values: CDR1 MNHEY, CDR2 SVGAGI. The CDR3 runs 12 residues.

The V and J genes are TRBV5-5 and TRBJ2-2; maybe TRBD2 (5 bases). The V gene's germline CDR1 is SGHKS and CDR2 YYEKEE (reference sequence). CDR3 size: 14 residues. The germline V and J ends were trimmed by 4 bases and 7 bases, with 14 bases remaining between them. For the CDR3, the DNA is TGTGCCAGCAGCGTGGACTCCCCGAGCGGGGAGCTGTTTTTT. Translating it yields CASSVDSPSGELFF.

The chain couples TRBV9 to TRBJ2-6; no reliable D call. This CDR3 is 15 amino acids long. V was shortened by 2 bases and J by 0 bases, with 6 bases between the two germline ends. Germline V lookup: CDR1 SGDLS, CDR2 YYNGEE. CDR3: CASSVTSSGANVLTF. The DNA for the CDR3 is TGTGCCAGCAGCGTTACAAGCTCTGGGGCCAACGTCCTGACTTTC.

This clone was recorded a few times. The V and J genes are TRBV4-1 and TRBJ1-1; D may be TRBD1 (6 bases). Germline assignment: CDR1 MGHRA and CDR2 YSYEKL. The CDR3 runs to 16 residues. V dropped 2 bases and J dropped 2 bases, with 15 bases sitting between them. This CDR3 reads CASSQPTRGSNTEAFF. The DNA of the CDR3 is TGCGCCAGCAGCCAACCAACTAGGGGGTCTAACACTGAAGCTTTCTTT.

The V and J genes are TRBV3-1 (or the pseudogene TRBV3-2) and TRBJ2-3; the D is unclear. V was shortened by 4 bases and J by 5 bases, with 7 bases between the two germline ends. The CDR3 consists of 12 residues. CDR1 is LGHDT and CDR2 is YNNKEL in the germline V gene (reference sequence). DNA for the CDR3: TGTGCCAGCAGCCGAGCTCTAGATACGCAGTATTTT. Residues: CASSRALDTQYF.

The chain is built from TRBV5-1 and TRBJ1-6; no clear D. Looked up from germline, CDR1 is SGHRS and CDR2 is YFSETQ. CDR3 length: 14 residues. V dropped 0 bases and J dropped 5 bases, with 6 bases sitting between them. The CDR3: CASSLGRDNSPLHF. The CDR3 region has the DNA TGCGCCAGCAGCTTGGGGCGGGATAATTCACCCCTCCACTTT.

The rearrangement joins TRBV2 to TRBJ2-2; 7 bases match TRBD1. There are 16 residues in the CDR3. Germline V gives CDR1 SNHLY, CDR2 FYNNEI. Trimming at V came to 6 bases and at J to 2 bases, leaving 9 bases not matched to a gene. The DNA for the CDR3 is TGTGCCAGCAGCTTAGATGGGACAGCCAACACCGGGGAGCTGTTTTTT. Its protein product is CASSLDGTANTGELFF.